These T cell receptor beta chains were read from a single sample in a study of blood T cell repertoires in COVID-19. Here immunoSEQ multiplex PCR was the method, and the copy in TCRdb shows in-frame clones only, minus some. The sample contains about 170,000 clones, 84% of which appear only once. The material sequenced was peripheral blood. Every receptor here comes from a woman of 80 years or more with COVID-19, enrolled during active disease. CDR3s include the opening cysteine and the closing phenylalanine or tryptophan. The D gene is left open where the match is weak. A clone size is listed for some rows: how often the clone was seen (once, few, many), or a class if it is expanded.

CASSLWALAGSDTQYF	TGTGCCAGCAGCTTGTGGGCGCTAGCGGGCAGCGATACGCAGTATTTT	TRBD2	NA	TRBJ2-3	TRBV5-5
CASSQDYEGRYGYTF	TGCGCCAGCAGCCAAGATTACGAAGGGAGGTATGGCTACACCTTC	NA	NA	TRBJ1-2	TRBV4-3
CAWSLGLAGLDEQFF	TGTGCCTGGAGCCTCGGACTAGCGGGGCTCGATGAGCAGTTCTTC	TRBD2	NA	TRBJ2-1	TRBV30
CASSFGLSSYNEQFF	TGTGCCAGCAGCTTCGGACTTAGCTCCTACAATGAGCAGTTCTTC	NA	NA	TRBJ2-1	TRBV5-6
CATSRGRYNEQFF	TGTGCCACCAGCAGAGGGAGGTACAATGAGCAGTTCTTC	NA	NA	TRBJ2-1	TRBV15
CASSRGTANTEAFF	TGTGCCAGCAGTAGGGGGACAGCCAACACTGAAGCTTTCTTT	TRBD1	NA	TRBJ1-1	TRBV2
CAWSVGLAASKNIQYF	TGTGCCTGGAGTGTCGGGCTAGCGGCCTCCAAAAACATTCAGTACTTC	TRBD2	NA	TRBJ2-4	TRBV30
CASSLIQRGPGEQFF	TGTGCCAGCAGCTTGATTCAGCGGGGGCCCGGTGAGCAGTTCTTC	TRBD2	few	TRBJ2-1	TRBV5-6
CASSKPTCRPPYNEQFF	TGTGCCAGCAGCAAACCGACCTGCAGGCCCCCCTACAATGAGCAGTTCTTC	NA	NA	TRBJ2-1	TRBV21-1
CASSLMGADTGELFF	TGTGCCAGCTCACTCATGGGGGCGGACACCGGGGAGCTGTTTTTT	NA	NA	TRBJ2-2	TRBV18
CASSLDRIGYTF	TGCGCCAGCAGCTTGGACAGAATTGGCTACACCTTC	NA	NA	TRBJ1-2	TRBV5-1
CASSTGQGPQETQYF	TGTGCTAGCAGCACGGGACAGGGGCCCCAAGAGACCCAGTACTTC	TRBD1	few	TRBJ2-5	TRBV7-7
CAISETGYEQYF	TGTGCCATCAGCGAGACAGGGTACGAGCAGTACTTC	TRBD1	NA	TRBJ2-7	TRBV10-3
CASRQGGYSGANVLTF	TGTGCCAGCAGACAGGGGGGCTACTCTGGGGCCAACGTCCTGACTTTC	TRBD1	NA	TRBJ2-6	TRBV28
CASSILAGEGTQYF	TGTGCCAGTAGTATCCTAGCGGGGGAGGGGACCCAGTACTTC	TRBD2	NA	TRBJ2-5	TRBV19
CASSYSLYTDTQYF	TGTGCCAGCAGTTACTCTTTGTACACAGATACGCAGTATTTT	NA	NA	TRBJ2-3	TRBV6-5
CASSSTGNYGYTF	TGTGCCAGCAGTAGTACAGGGAACTATGGCTACACCTTC	NA	once	TRBJ1-2	TRBV6-2/TRBV6-3
CASSRTSGPYNEQFF	TGTGCCAGCAGCCGAACTAGCGGGCCATACAATGAGCAGTTCTTC	TRBD2	NA	TRBJ2-1	TRBV7-7
CASRPDRGWSYEQYF	TGCGCCAGCAGACCCGACAGGGGCTGGTCTTACGAGCAGTACTTC	TRBD1	NA	TRBJ2-7	TRBV10-2
CASSQAGLNTEAFF	TGCGCCAGCAGCCAAGCTGGGCTGAACACTGAAGCTTTCTTT	NA	NA	TRBJ1-1	TRBV4-1
CASSPITYEQYF	TGTGCCAGCAGCCCAATCACCTACGAGCAGTACTTC	NA	NA	TRBJ2-7	TRBV7-2
CASSHLAGFANEQFF	TGTGCCAGCAGCCACCTAGCGGGGTTCGCCAATGAGCAGTTCTTC	TRBD2	NA	TRBJ2-1	TRBV3-1/TRBV3-2
CAISESRGSGTLQETQYF	TGTGCCATCAGTGAGTCGAGAGGTAGCGGGACACTACAAGAGACCCAGTACTTC	TRBD2	NA	TRBJ2-5	TRBV10-3
CASSFRPGGDYGYTF	TGTGCCAGCAGCTTCCGGCCAGGAGGGGACTATGGCTACACCTTC	NA	NA	TRBJ1-2	TRBV5-4
CASSSSGDEQYF	TGTGCCAGCTCATCCTCAGGGGACGAGCAGTACTTC	NA	NA	TRBJ2-7	TRBV18
CASSLVRNTGELFF	TGTGCCAGCAGCTTAGTCAGGAACACCGGGGAGCTGTTTTTT	NA	NA	TRBJ2-2	TRBV11-2
CASSARQDF	TGTGCCAGCAGCGCTAGACAGGATTTT	NA	NA	TRBJ1-5	TRBV9
CASSQSPEWNEQFF	TGCGCCAGCAGTCAATCCCCCGAGTGGAATGAGCAGTTCTTC	NA	NA	TRBJ2-1	TRBV23-1
CASSVGQASTDTQYF	TGTGCCAGCAGCGTAGGACAAGCTAGCACAGATACGCAGTATTTT	NA	NA	TRBJ2-3	TRBV9
CASTKDRNTEAFF	TGTGCCAGCACCAAGGACAGAAACACTGAAGCTTTCTTT	NA	NA	TRBJ1-1	TRBV2
CASSGRGRGEQYF	TGCGCCAGCAGCGGCAGGGGACGGGGCGAGCAGTACTTC	NA	once	TRBJ2-7	TRBV5-1
CASSLQPSGTDNEKLFF	TGCGCCAGCAGCTTACAACCTTCCGGGACAGACAATGAAAAACTGTTTTTT	TRBD1	NA	TRBJ1-4	TRBV5-1
CASSYFGTGEAGELFF	TGTGCCAGCAGTTACTTTGGCACAGGGGAAGCCGGGGAGCTGTTTTTT	TRBD1	NA	TRBJ2-2	TRBV6-5
CASSLETGIGEKLFF	TGTGCCAGCAGCCTCGAGACAGGGATTGGAGAAAAACTGTTTTTT	TRBD1	NA	TRBJ1-4	TRBV7-6
CAITPQGTSTDTQYF	TGTGCCATCACTCCACAGGGAACTAGCACAGATACGCAGTATTTT	NA	NA	TRBJ2-3	TRBV10-3
CASSLLAGLNTQYF	TGTGCCAGCAGCCTACTAGCGGGGTTGAATACGCAGTATTTT	TRBD2	NA	TRBJ2-3	TRBV3-1/TRBV3-2
CATSDPTGCESKNIQYF	TGTGCCACCAGTGACCCGACCGGGTGTGAGTCCAAAAACATTCAGTACTTC	NA	NA	TRBJ2-4	TRBV24-1
CASSWRGAQETQYF	TGCGCCAGCAGCTGGCGTGGGGCGCAGGAGACCCAGTACTTC	NA	NA	TRBJ2-5	TRBV5-1
CASSTTGNTIYF	TGTGCCAGCAGTACAACGGGAAACACCATATATTTT	NA	few	TRBJ1-3	TRBV27
CASSQLAGDTGELFF	TGCGCCAGCAGCCAGCTAGCGGGAGACACCGGGGAGCTGTTTTTT	TRBD2	NA	TRBJ2-2	TRBV5-1
CASSQEAGGPGETQYF	TGCGCCAGCAGCCAAGAGGCGGGGGGGCCGGGTGAGACCCAGTACTTC	TRBD2	NA	TRBJ2-5	TRBV4-3
CAISTLGQGYEQYF	TGTGCCATCAGCACTCTTGGACAGGGCTACGAGCAGTACTTC	TRBD1	NA	TRBJ2-7	TRBV10-3
CASSVNSNSGNTIYF	TGTGCCAGCAGCGTAAATTCAAACTCTGGAAACACCATATATTTT	NA	NA	TRBJ1-3	TRBV9
CASSGPLADQFF	TGTGCCAGCAGCGGGCCCCTAGCGGACCAGTTCTTC	TRBD2	once	TRBJ2-1	TRBV5-6
CAISEREETQYF	TGTGCCATCAGTGAGCGGGAAGAGACCCAGTACTTC	NA	NA	TRBJ2-5	TRBV10-3
CASSQLENEQFF	TGCGCCAGCAGCCAGTTAGAAAATGAGCAGTTCTTC	NA	NA	TRBJ2-1	TRBV4-1
CASTPGQGTYGYTF	TGTGCCAGCACCCCGGGACAGGGAACCTATGGCTACACCTTC	TRBD1	NA	TRBJ1-2	TRBV6-4
CSVDQFSQETQYF	TGCAGCGTTGATCAGTTCAGCCAAGAGACCCAGTACTTC	NA	NA	TRBJ2-5	TRBV29-1
CASSPDTGPEQYF	TGTGCCAGCTCACCAGATACAGGGCCCGAGCAGTACTTC	NA	NA	TRBJ2-7	TRBV18
CASSIKVAGGLDTQYF	TGTGCCAGTAGTATAAAGGTAGCGGGAGGGTTAGATACGCAGTATTTT	TRBD2	NA	TRBJ2-3	TRBV19
CASSITGGTDTQYF	TGTGCCAGTAGTATCACAGGGGGCACAGATACGCAGTATTTT	TRBD1	NA	TRBJ2-3	TRBV19
CASSLVVRGEKLFF	TGTGCCAGCAGTTTGGTAGTCCGCGGGGAAAAACTGTTTTTT	NA	NA	TRBJ1-4	TRBV28